The 17 T cell receptor beta chains presented below share a single source sample, sequenced in a study of cytomegalovirus exposure and HLA in healthy donors. The PCR employed 60 Vbeta primers together with 13 Jbeta primers. The assay was immunoSEQ multiplex PCR, and TCRdb's table has in-frame clones only and misses some. The data show 150,000 or so clones, with roughly 80% seen just once and 1.3% held by the top ten. The sequenced sample consisted of PBMCs. Source of these receptors: a man in his forties or fifties in good health and CMV-seropositive.

The V and J genes are TRBV5-6 and TRBJ2-1; TRBD2 matches 7 bases. From germline, CDR1 is SGHDT and CDR2 YYEEEE. The CDR3 sequence is 17 residues long. V lost 3 bases to trimming and J lost 1 base; unmatched junction nucleotides: 10. The DNA for the CDR3 is TGTGCCAGCAGCTCGACGAGCGGGGTCGGGTCCTACAATGAGCAGTTCTTC. This gives the protein CASSSTSGVGSYNEQFF.

The V gene is TRBV7-8, the J gene TRBJ2-1; D remains unclear. Trimming cost V 4 bases and J 3 bases, with 7 bases left between them. The CDR3 runs to 13 residues. Per germline, CDR1 SGHVS and CDR2 FQNEAQ. The CDR3 protein is CASSSASYNEQFF. The CDR3 coding sequence is TGTGCCAGCAGCTCAGCGAGCTACAATGAGCAGTTCTTC.

CDR3 loop: CASSPTSVWSEQYF. The CDR3 coding sequence is TGTGCCAGCAGCCCGACTAGCGTCTGGAGCGAGCAGTACTTC. The chain joins TRBV14 to TRBJ2-7, with 8 bases matching TRBD2. With V trimmed by 4 bases and J by 6 bases, 8 bases remained unmatched. There are 14 residues in the CDR3. Germline V gene lookup returns CDR1 SGHDN and CDR2 FVKESK.

This clone has only one observation. V is TRBV18 and J is TRBJ2-1; the D gene is possibly TRBD1 (6 bases). Germline loops: CDR1 KGHSH, CDR2 LQKENI. Trimming left V 3 bases short and J 8 bases short, with 11 bases between. The CDR3 sequence is 13 residues long. In DNA form, the CDR3 reads TGTGCCAGCTCACCGAGACAGGACGATGAGCAGTTCTTC. Its protein product is CASSPRQDDEQFF.

This clone was picked up one time. The V call is TRBV5-6, the J call TRBJ2-4, with TRBD2 as a possible D gene (7 bases). Per germline, CDR1 SGHDT and CDR2 YYEEEE. Trimming stripped 4 bases from V and 6 bases from J, with 17 bases between. The CDR3 runs 15 residues. CDR3 amino acids: CASSQPTGGRNIQYF. The CDR3 DNA reads TGTGCCAGCAGCCAGCCCACGGGGGGCAGAAACATTCAGTACTTC.

In regard to this clone: An end of the junction differs from the germline gene, which may be a read error. The chain carries TRBV5-6 and TRBJ2-7; 10 bases match TRBD2. Per the germline V gene, CDR1 is SGHDT and CDR2 is YYEEEE. This CDR3 is built from 16 residues. CDR3 in amino acids: CASSFISGRSSSEQYF. In DNA form, the CDR3 reads TGTGCCAGCAGCTTCATTAGCGGGAGGAGTTCCTCCGAGCAGTACTTC.

The V and J genes are TRBV6-1 and TRBJ1-3; 10 bases fit TRBD1. CDR3 size: 19 residues. V lost 6 bases, J lost 0 bases, and 14 bases stayed unmatched. From germline, CDR1 is MNHNS and CDR2 SASEGT. CDR3 in DNA: TGTGCCAGCAGAGAACCTAGTGTGGGACAGGGGTTCTCTGGAAACACCATATATTTT. It encodes CASREPSVGQGFSGNTIYF.

This sequence joins TRBV6-4 and TRBJ2-3, with TRBD1 as a possible D gene (5 bases). CDR3 length equals 15 residues. Per the germline V gene, CDR1 is MRHNA and CDR2 is SNTAGT. The V end lost 5 bases, the J end lost 0 bases, and 12 bases lay between the germline ends. Written as DNA, the CDR3 is TGTGCCAGCAGTCCCGGACACGGAAGCACAGATACGCAGTATTTT. Its protein product is CASSPGHGSTDTQYF.

CDR3 sequence reads: CASSFTAEETQYF. The CDR3 DNA is TGTGCCAGCAGTTTCACGGCGGAAGAGACCCAGTACTTC. The chain is built from TRBV6-5 and TRBJ2-5, with no clear D. V lost 4 bases, J lost 3 bases, and 9 bases lay in between. The CDR3 consists of 13 residues. The germline gives CDR1 MNHEY, CDR2 SVGAGI.

The genes are TRBV7-2 and TRBJ1-3; 7 bases are a match to TRBD1. Looked up from germline, CDR1 is SGHTA and CDR2 is FQGNSA. The CDR3 runs 15 residues. J lost 1 base, V lost 5 bases, and 5 bases had no gene match. The CDR3 DNA follows: TGTGCCAGCAGCGTCCGGGACAGATCTGGAAACACCATATATTTT. This translates into CASSVRDRSGNTIYF.

The chain is built from TRBV30 and TRBJ2-7; possible D gene TRBD2, 5 bases. CDR3 size: 13 residues. V lost 3 bases, J lost 3 bases, and 12 bases lay in between. Germline CDR1 and CDR2: GTSNPN and SVGIG (reference sequence). CDR3 amino acids: CAWSRGKSYEQYF. In DNA form, the CDR3 reads TGTGCCTGGAGCCGGGGAAAAAGCTACGAGCAGTACTTC. Full variable domain (missing parts from reference TRBV30 and TRBJ2-7): SQTIHQWPATLVQPVGSPLSLECTVEGTSNPNLYWYRQAAGRGLQLLFYSVGIGQISSEVPQNLSASRPQDRQFILSSKKLLLSDSGFYLCAWSRGKSYEQYFGPGTRLTVT.

V is TRBV27 and J is TRBJ1-2; 9 bases fit TRBD1. Per the germline V gene, CDR1 is MNHEY and CDR2 is SMNVEV (reference sequence). The CDR3 covers 14 residues. The V gene end was trimmed by 5 bases and the J gene end by 6 bases; junction bases not matched to a gene: 7. The DNA for the CDR3 is TGTGCCAGCAGTGTTACAGGGGGCAAGAATGGCTACACCTTC. It encodes CASSVTGGKNGYTF.

The gene calls are TRBV14 and TRBJ1-2; 7 bases line up with TRBD1. The V gene end was trimmed by 4 bases and the J gene end by 0 bases; junction bases not matched to a gene: 5. CDR1 and CDR2 from the germline V gene are SGHDN and FVKESK. The CDR3 sequence is 15 residues long. CDR3 residues: CASSLTGAPNYGYTF. In DNA form, the CDR3 reads TGTGCCAGCAGCCTCACAGGGGCTCCTAACTATGGCTACACCTTC. The entire variable domain, with the rest obtained from reference TRBV14 and TRBJ1-2, is as follows: EAGVTQFPSHSVIEKGQTVTLRCDPISGHDNLYWYRRVMGKEIKFLLHFVKESKQDESGMPNNRFLAERTGGTYSTLKVQPAELEDSGVYFCASSLTGAPNYGYTFGSGTRLTVV.

V gene TRBV15 combines with J gene TRBJ2-4; 7 bases are a match to TRBD1. Trimming removed 5 bases from V and 0 bases from J; junction bases left unmatched: 10. Germline V gives CDR1 LNHNV, CDR2 YYDKDF (reference sequence). The CDR3 is 17 amino acids. For the CDR3, the DNA is TGTGCCACCAGCGGCCCCGGGACAGTCTCAGCCAAAAACATTCAGTACTTC. The encoded protein is CATSGPGTVSAKNIQYF.

The V call is TRBV19, the J call TRBJ2-3, with 9 bases fitting TRBD2. Germline V gene data show CDR1 as LNHDA and CDR2 as SQIVND (reference sequence). CDR3 length: 15 residues. J lost 5 bases, V lost 3 bases, and 6 bases had no gene match. CDR3 protein: CASSIRTSVGDTQYF. CDR3 DNA sequence: TGTGCCAGTAGTATTCGGACTAGCGTGGGAGATACGCAGTATTTT.

The chain uses TRBV28 and TRBJ2-5, with 7 bases aligning to TRBD1. Per the germline V gene, CDR1 is MDHEN and CDR2 is SYDVKM. This CDR3 contains 13 residues. V was clipped by 4 bases and J by 5 bases; unmatched bases: 4. CDR3 loop: CASSSGGWETQYF. The CDR3 nucleotides read TGTGCCAGCAGTTCAGGGGGTTGGGAGACCCAGTACTTC.

The V call is TRBV27, the J call TRBJ1-2, with D unclear. The V gene lost 5 bases and the J gene lost 7 bases, with 20 bases spanning the gap. This CDR3 region has 15 residues. CDR1 is MNHEY and CDR2 is SMNVEV in the germline V gene (reference sequence). CDR3 in DNA: TGTGCCAGCAGTATTTCGGGGATGACTCGGGCTGGCTACACCTTC. This encodes CASSISGMTRAGYTF.